This T cell receptor beta chain was observed in a study of T cell responses to AZD1222 COVID-19 vaccine. General observations from the study: Two AZD1222 administrations were followed by greater Spike-specific TCR breadth and depth.

Generated by immunoSEQ multiplex PCR, the TCRdb table keeps only in-frame clones and is missing some. The table records about 100,000 clones, approximately 90% of them present only once. Germline V gene sequence: CDR1 SGHTA, CDR2 FQGNSA. The CDR3 has 17 residues. With 5 bases clipped from V and 0 bases from J, the junction kept 11 bases outside the gene matches. A few counts support this clone. What it binds is not known. The sequence was collected from an adult in good health. The rearrangement joins TRBV7-2 to TRBJ2-3, with TRBD1 identical over 7 bases. This specimen was peripheral blood, taken on day 0 of AZD1222 vaccination. CDR3 amino acids: CASSKQGTRSSTDTQYF. The CDR3 region has the DNA TGTGCCAGCAGCAAACAGGGGACCCGGTCTAGCACAGATACGCAGTATTTT. The full variable domain, in which reference TRBV7-2 and TRBJ2-3 provide the parts outside the CDR3, is GAGVSQSPSNKVTEKGKDVELRCDPISGHTALYWYRQSLGQGLEFLIYFQGNSAPDKSGLPSDRFSAERTGGSVSTLTIQRTQQEDSAVYLCASSKQGTRSSTDTQYFGPGTRLTVL.